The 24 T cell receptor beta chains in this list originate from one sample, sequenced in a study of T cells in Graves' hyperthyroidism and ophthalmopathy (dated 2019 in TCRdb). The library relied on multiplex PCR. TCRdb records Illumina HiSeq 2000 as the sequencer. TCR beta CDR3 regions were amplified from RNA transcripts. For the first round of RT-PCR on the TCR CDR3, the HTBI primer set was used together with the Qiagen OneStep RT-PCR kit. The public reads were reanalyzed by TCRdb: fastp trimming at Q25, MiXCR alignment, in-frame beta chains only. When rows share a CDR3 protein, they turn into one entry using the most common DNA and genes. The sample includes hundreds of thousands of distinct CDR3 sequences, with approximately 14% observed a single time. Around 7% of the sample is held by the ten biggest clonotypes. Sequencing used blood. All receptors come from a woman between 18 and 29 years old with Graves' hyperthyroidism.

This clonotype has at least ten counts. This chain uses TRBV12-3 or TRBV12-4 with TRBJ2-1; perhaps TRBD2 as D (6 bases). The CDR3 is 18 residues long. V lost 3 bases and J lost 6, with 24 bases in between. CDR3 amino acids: CASSFAQGLGRPANEQFF. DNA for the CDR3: TGTGCCAGCAGTTTTGCCCAGGGTTTAGGGAGGCCCGCCAATGAGCAGTTCTTC.

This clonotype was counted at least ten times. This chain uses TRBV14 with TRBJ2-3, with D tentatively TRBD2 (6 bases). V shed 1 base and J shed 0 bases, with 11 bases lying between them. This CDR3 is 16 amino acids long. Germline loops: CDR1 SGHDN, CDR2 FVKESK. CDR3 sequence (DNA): TGTGCCAGCAGCCAAGGGTCTAGCGTTAGCACAGATACGCAGTATTTT. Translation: CASSQGSSVSTDTQYF.

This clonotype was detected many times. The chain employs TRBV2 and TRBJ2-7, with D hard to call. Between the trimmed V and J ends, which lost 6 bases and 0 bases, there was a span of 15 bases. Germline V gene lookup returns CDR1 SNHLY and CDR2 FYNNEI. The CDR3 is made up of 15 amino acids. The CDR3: CASSKSSGHSYEQYF. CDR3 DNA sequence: TGTGCCAGCAGCAAATCATCGGGTCACTCCTACGAGCAGTACTTC.

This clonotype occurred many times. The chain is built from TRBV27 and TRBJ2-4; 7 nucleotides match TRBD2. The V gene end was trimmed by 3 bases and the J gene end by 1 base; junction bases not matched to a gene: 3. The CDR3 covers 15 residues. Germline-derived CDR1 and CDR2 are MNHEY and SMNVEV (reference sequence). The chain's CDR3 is CASSFVGGAKNIQYF. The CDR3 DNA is TGTGCCAGCAGTTTCGTCGGGGGGGCCAAAAACATTCAGTACTTC.

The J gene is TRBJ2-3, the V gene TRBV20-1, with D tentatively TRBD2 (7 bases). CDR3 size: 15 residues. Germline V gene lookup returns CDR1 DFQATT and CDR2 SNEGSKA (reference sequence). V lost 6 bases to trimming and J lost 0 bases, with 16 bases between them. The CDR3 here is CSARRGGTSTDTQYF. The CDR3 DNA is TGCAGTGCGAGAAGGGGGGGGACTAGCACAGATACGCAGTATTTT.

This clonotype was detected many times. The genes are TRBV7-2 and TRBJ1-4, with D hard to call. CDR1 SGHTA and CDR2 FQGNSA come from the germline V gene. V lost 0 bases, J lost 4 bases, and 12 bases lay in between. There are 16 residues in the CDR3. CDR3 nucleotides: TGTGCCAGCAGCTTAGCTGTCGGACTGATTAATGAAAAACTGTTTTTT. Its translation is CASSLAVGLINEKLFF.

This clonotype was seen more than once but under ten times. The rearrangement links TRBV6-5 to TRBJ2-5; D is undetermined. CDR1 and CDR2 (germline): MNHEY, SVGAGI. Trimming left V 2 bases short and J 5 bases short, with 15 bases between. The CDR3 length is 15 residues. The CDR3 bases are TGTGCCAGCAGTTACGGCCGTAGTTTCCGCGAGACCCAGTACTTC. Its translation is CASSYGRSFRETQYF.

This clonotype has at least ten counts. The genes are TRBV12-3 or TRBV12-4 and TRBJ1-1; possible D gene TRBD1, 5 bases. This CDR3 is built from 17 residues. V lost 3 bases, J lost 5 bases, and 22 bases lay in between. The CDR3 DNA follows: TGTGCCAGCAGTTTTCGGTTAGGGGCCGCCGGTAGGACTGAAGCTTTCTTT. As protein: CASSFRLGAAGRTEAFF.

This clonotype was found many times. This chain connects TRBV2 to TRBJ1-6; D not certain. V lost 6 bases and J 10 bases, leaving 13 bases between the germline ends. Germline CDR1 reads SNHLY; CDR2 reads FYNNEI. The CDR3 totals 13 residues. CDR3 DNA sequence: TGTGCCAGCAGCCTGAATGCACAATCACCCCTCCACTTT. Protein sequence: CASSLNAQSPLHF.

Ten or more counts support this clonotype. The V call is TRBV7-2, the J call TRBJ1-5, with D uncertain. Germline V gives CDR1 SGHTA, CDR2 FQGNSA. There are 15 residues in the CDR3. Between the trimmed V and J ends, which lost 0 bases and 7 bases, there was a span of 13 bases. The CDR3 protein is CASSLAEGLEQPQHF. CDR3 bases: TGTGCCAGCAGCTTAGCGGAGGGTTTAGAACAGCCCCAGCATTTT.

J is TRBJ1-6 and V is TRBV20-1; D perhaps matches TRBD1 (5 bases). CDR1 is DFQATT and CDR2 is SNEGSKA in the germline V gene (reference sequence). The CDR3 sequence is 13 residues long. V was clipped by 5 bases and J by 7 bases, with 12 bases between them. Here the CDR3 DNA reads TGCAGTGCTCGCTGGGACGGAAATTCACCCCTCCACTTT. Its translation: CSARWDGNSPLHF.

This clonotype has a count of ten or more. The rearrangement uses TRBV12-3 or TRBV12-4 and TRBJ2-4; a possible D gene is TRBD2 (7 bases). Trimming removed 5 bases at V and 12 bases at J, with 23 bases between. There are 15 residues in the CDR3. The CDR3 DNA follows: TGTGCCAGCAGTGGGGGAGGGGGGGCAGTGAGGACTCAGTACTTC. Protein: CASSGGGGAVRTQYF.

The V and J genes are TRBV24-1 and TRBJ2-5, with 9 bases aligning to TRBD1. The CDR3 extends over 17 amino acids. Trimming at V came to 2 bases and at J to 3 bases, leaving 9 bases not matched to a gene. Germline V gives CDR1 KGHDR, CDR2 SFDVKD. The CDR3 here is CATSDSRDRELEETQYF. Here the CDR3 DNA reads TGTGCCACCAGTGATTCCCGGGACAGGGAATTGGAAGAGACCCAGTACTTC.

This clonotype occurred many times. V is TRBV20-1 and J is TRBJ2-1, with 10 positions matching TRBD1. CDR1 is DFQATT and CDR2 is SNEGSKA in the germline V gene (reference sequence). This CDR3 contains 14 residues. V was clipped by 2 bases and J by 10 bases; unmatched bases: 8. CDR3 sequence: CSARRSDRGQEQFF. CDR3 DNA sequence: TGCAGTGCTAGAAGGTCCGACAGGGGGCAGGAGCAGTTCTTC.

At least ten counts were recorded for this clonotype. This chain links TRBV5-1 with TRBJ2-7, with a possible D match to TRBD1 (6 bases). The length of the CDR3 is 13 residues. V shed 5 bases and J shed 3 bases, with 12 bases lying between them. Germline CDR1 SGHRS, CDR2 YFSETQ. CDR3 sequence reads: CASSAADSYEQYF. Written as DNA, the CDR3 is TGCGCCAGCAGTGCTGCGGACAGCTACGAGCAGTACTTC.

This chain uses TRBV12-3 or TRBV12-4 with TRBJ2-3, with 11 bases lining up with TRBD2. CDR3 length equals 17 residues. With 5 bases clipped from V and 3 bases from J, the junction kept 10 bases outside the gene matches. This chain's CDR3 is CASSPGTSGQLTDTQYF. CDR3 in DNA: TGTGCCAGCAGTCCGGGGACTAGCGGCCAACTAACAGATACGCAGTATTTT.

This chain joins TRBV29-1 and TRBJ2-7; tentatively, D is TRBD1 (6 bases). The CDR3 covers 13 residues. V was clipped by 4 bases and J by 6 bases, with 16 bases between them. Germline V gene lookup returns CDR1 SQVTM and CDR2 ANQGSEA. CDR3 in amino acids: CSVGVRGGTEQYF. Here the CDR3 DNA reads TGCAGCGTTGGTGTCAGGGGCGGCACCGAGCAGTACTTC.

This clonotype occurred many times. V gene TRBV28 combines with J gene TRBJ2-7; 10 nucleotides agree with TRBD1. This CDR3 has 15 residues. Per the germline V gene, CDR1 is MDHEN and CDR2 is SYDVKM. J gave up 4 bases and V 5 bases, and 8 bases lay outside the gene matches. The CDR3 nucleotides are TGTGCCAGCAGTCCCTCCGGGACAGGGGAATACGAGCAGTACTTC. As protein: CASSPSGTGEYEQYF. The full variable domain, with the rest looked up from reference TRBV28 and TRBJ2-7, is DVKVTQSSRYLVKRTGEKVFLECVQDMDHENMFWYRQDPGLGLRLIYFSYDVKMKEKGDIPEGYSVSREKKERFSLILESASTNQTSMYLCASSPSGTGEYEQYFGPGTRLTVT.

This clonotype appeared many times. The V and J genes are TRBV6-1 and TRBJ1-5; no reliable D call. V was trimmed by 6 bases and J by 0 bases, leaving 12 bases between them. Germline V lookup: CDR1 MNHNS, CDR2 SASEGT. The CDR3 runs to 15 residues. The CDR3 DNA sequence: TGTGCCAGCAGCCCCACATCGTATAGCAATCAGCCCCAGCATTTT. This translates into CASSPTSYSNQPQHF.

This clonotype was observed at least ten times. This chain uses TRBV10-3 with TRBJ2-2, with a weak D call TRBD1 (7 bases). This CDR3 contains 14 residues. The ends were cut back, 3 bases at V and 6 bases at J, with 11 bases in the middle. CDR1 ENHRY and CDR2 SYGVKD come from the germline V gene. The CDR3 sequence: CAISDSGGPGELFF. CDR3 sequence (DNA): TGTGCCATCAGTGACTCAGGGGGGCCCGGGGAGCTGTTTTTT.

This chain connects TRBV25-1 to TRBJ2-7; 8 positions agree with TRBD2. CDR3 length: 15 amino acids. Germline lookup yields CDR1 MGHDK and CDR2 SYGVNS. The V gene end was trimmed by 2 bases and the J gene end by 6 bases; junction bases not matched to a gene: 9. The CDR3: CASSEAGTRPSEQYF. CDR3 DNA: TGTGCCAGCAGTGAAGCCGGGACTAGACCCTCCGAGCAGTACTTC.

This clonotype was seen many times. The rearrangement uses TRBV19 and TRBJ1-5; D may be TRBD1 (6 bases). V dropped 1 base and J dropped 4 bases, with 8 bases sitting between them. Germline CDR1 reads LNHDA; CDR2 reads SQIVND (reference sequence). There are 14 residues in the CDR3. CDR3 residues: CASSIGTENQPQHF. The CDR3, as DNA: TGTGCCAGTAGTATAGGGACAGAAAATCAGCCCCAGCATTTT.

Here the CDR3 reads CASSLNGGADQPQHF. CDR3 coding DNA: TGTGCCAGCAGCCTTAACGGAGGCGCGGATCAGCCCCAGCATTTT. V gene TRBV7-2 combines with J gene TRBJ1-5; D not certain. Trimming stripped 5 bases from V and 5 bases from J, with 16 bases between. The CDR3 totals 15 residues. Germline V gives CDR1 SGHTA, CDR2 FQGNSA.

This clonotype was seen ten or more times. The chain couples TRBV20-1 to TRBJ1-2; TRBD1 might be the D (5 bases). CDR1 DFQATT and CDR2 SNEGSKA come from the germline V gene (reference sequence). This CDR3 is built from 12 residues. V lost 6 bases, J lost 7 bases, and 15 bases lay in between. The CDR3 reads CSAGQGAPGYTF. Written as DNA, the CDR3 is TGCAGTGCCGGGCAAGGGGCGCCTGGCTACACCTTC.